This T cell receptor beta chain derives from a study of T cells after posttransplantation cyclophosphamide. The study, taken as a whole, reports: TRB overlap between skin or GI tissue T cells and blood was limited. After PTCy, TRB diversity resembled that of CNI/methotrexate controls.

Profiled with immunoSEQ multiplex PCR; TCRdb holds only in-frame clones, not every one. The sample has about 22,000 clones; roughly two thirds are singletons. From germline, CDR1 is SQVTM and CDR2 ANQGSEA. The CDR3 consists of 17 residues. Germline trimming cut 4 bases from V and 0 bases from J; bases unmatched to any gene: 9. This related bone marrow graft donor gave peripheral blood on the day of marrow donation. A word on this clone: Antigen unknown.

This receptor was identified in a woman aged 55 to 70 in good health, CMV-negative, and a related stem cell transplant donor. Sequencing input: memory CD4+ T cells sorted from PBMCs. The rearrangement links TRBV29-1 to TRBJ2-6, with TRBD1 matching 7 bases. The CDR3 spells CSVGETGFGSGANVLTF. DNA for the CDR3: TGCAGCGTTGGTGAGACAGGGTTCGGCTCTGGGGCCAACGTCCTGACTTTC.